Each of the 31 T cell receptor beta chains below was sequenced from the same sample in a study of blood T cell repertoires in COVID-19. Profiling relied on immunoSEQ multiplex PCR, and the TCRdb table lists in-frame clones only, not all of them. The table lists more than 200,000 clones, over 70% of them singletons. The sample consisted of peripheral blood. These receptors were collected from a man in his forties with acute or convalescent COVID-19.

V is TRBV19 and J is TRBJ1-5, with 8 bases identical to TRBD1. The length of the CDR3 is 14 residues. Germline values: CDR1 LNHDA, CDR2 SQIVND (reference sequence). The ends lost 5 bases at V and 7 bases at J; junction bases unmatched: 7. CDR3 coding DNA: TGTGCCAGTAGTGGATCAGGGGGCAGGCAGCCCCAGCATTTT. This gives the protein CASSGSGGRQPQHF. Complete variable domain (other parts from reference TRBV19 and TRBJ1-5): DGGITQSPKYLFRKEGQNVTLSCEQNLNHDAMYWYRQDPGQGLRLIYYSQIVNDFQKGDIAEGYSVSREKKESFPLTVTSAQKNPTAFYLCASSGSGGRQPQHFGDGTRLSIL.

The chain carries TRBV19 and TRBJ1-5, with TRBD1 matching 8 bases. The CDR3 covers 14 residues. CDR1 and CDR2 from the germline V gene are LNHDA and SQIVND (reference sequence). V lost 7 bases, J lost 7 bases, and 9 bases stayed unmatched. The CDR3 DNA follows: TGTGCCAGTACCACTCAGGGGGCAGGGCAGCCCCAGCATTTT. Translation gives CASTTQGAGQPQHF. The complete variable domain, with remaining parts taken from reference TRBV19 and TRBJ1-5, reads DGGITQSPKYLFRKEGQNVTLSCEQNLNHDAMYWYRQDPGQGLRLIYYSQIVNDFQKGDIAEGYSVSREKKESFPLTVTSAQKNPTAFYLCASTTQGAGQPQHFGDGTRLSIL.

The CDR3 DNA is TGTGCCAGTAGTATGATGCGGGCGGGCACAGATACGCAGTATTTT. Amino acid sequence: CASSMMRAGTDTQYF. The chain uses TRBV19 and TRBJ2-3, with D possibly matching TRBD2 (5 bases). V lost 3 bases and J 1 base, leaving 11 bases between the germline ends. Looked up from germline, CDR1 is LNHDA and CDR2 is SQIVND (reference sequence). The length of the CDR3 is 15 residues.

This clone was detected only once. This CDR3 is CASSLDRVNEKLFF. CDR3 in DNA: TGCGCCAGCAGCCTAGACAGGGTTAATGAAAAACTGTTTTTT. The V and J genes are TRBV4-3 and TRBJ1-4, with TRBD1 matching over 7 bases. This CDR3 is 14 amino acids long. V lost 4 bases and J lost 4; bases outside the gene matches: 3. CDR1 is LGHNA and CDR2 is YSLEER in the germline V gene.

The rearrangement links TRBV5-4 to TRBJ1-2; D not certain. V shed 0 bases and J shed 3 bases, with 12 bases lying between them. This CDR3 is 15 amino acids long. Looked up from germline, CDR1 is SGHNT and CDR2 is YYREEE (reference sequence). Written as DNA, the CDR3 is TGTGCCAGCAGCTTGGGGCCGGGTTCAGACTATGGCTACACCTTC. As protein: CASSLGPGSDYGYTF.

The chain carries TRBV7-9 and TRBJ1-3; 7 bases agree with TRBD1. J gave up 7 bases and V 5 bases, and 8 bases lay outside the gene matches. Germline V gene data show CDR1 as SEHNR and CDR2 as FQNEAQ (reference sequence). The CDR3 extends over 14 amino acids. This CDR3 reads CASSPDRAENTIYF. The CDR3 nucleotides are TGTGCCAGCAGCCCCGACAGGGCAGAGAACACCATATATTTT.

V gene TRBV18 combines with J gene TRBJ1-1; D possibly corresponds to TRBD1 (5 bases). CDR1 KGHSH and CDR2 LQKENI come from the germline V gene. The CDR3 has 16 residues. V lost 3 bases to trimming and J lost 4 bases, with 18 bases between them. Written as DNA, the CDR3 is TGTGCCAGCTCACCCGAGCAGGGATCGGGGGGCACTGAAGCTTTCTTT. This codes for CASSPEQGSGGTEAFF. Variable domain in full (rest from reference TRBV18 and TRBJ1-1): NAGVMQNPRHLVRRRGQEARLRCSPMKGHSHVYWYRQLPEEGLKFMVYLQKENIIDESGMPKERFSAEFPKEGPSILRIQQVVRGDSAAYFCASSPEQGSGGTEAFFGQGTRLTVV.

This sequence joins TRBV27 and TRBJ2-1; 12 nucleotides agree with TRBD2. Germline loops: CDR1 MNHEY, CDR2 SMNVEV (reference sequence). The CDR3 is 19 residues long. Trimming cost V 5 bases and J 0 bases; bases outside gene matches: 11. DNA for the CDR3: TGTGCCAGCAGTACCGGGACTAGCGGGTACCAAAGCTCCTACAATGAGCAGTTCTTC. Translation: CASSTGTSGYQSSYNEQFF.

This rearrangement joins TRBV6-1 to TRBJ2-5, with 10 bases aligning to TRBD1. The CDR3 loop spans 15 amino acids. Germline trimming cut 2 bases from V and 5 bases from J; bases unmatched to any gene: 5. CDR1 and CDR2 from the germline V gene are MNHNS and SASEGT. CDR3 DNA sequence: TGTGCCAGCAGTGAAAGGGACAGGGGTTGGGAGACCCAGTACTTC. This encodes CASSERDRGWETQYF.

The rearrangement joins TRBV7-4 to TRBJ2-5; 8 positions agree with TRBD1. CDR3 length equals 19 residues. The trim removed 5 bases at V and 3 bases at J, leaving 20 bases unmatched. Germline V gene lookup returns CDR1 SGHVT and CDR2 SQSDAQ. The CDR3 sequence is CASSPRTGIGLAHKETQYF. CDR3 nucleotides: TGTGCCAGCAGCCCCAGGACAGGGATCGGGCTAGCGCATAAAGAGACCCAGTACTTC.

This chain uses TRBV5-5 with TRBJ1-3; no firm D call. Germline CDR1 reads SGHKS; CDR2 reads YYEKEE (reference sequence). Trimming stripped 1 base from V and 0 bases from J, with 11 bases between. This CDR3 is built from 16 residues. In nucleotides, the CDR3 is TGTGCCAGCAGCTTGAGCAGGATAGACTCTGGAAACACCATATATTTT. This encodes CASSLSRIDSGNTIYF. The full variable domain, in which reference TRBV5-5 and TRBJ1-3 provide the parts outside the CDR3, is DAGVTQSPTHLIKTRGQQVTLRCSPISGHKSVSWYQQVLGQGPQFIFQYYEKEERGRGNFPDRFSARQFPNYSSELNVNALLLGDSALYLCASSLSRIDSGNTIYFGEGSWLTVV.

The chain uses TRBV19 and TRBJ2-1; 11 bases fit TRBD2. With 5 bases clipped from V and 6 bases from J, the junction kept 6 bases outside the gene matches. There are 15 residues in the CDR3. The germline V gene has CDR1 LNHDA and CDR2 SQIVND (reference sequence). CDR3 region: CASSVLAGVGNEQFF. For the CDR3, the DNA is TGTGCCAGTAGTGTACTAGCGGGAGTTGGCAATGAGCAGTTCTTC.

The CDR3 here is CASSSGTGLWQYF. CDR3 nucleotide sequence: TGTGCCAGCAGTTCTGGGACAGGGCTATGGCAGTACTTC. The chain recombines TRBV2 with TRBJ2-7, with 9 positions matching TRBD1. The CDR3 consists of 13 residues. Trimming cost V 5 bases and J 9 bases; bases outside gene matches: 8. The germline V gene encodes CDR1 SNHLY and CDR2 FYNNEI.

The V and J genes are TRBV7-2 and TRBJ1-2; 12 positions agree with TRBD1. Germline V gives CDR1 SGHTA, CDR2 FQGNSA. V shed 2 bases, J shed 6 bases, and the junction held 4 bases outside the gene matches. The CDR3 has 15 amino acids. The CDR3 region is CASSLLGQGADGYTF. DNA for the CDR3: TGTGCCAGCAGCTTATTGGGACAGGGGGCTGATGGCTACACCTTC.

The genes are TRBV2 and TRBJ1-4, with a tentative D call TRBD1 (5 bases). This CDR3 region has 15 residues. The germline gives CDR1 SNHLY, CDR2 FYNNEI. V lost 5 bases to trimming and J lost 3 bases, with 13 bases between them. The CDR3 nucleotides read TGTGCCAGCAGTATAACAGGAGGGGCTAATGAAAAACTGTTTTTT. As protein: CASSITGGANEKLFF.

The chain recombines TRBV24-1 with TRBJ2-5, with no clear D. Germline V gives CDR1 KGHDR, CDR2 SFDVKD. V was cut by 6 bases and J by 4 bases, with 5 bases left in between. This CDR3 has 11 amino acids. CDR3 nucleotide sequence: TGTGCCACCAGTTTCGGAGAGACCCAGTACTTC. Translated: CATSFGETQYF.

This chain uses TRBV10-2 with TRBJ2-1; TRBD1 aligns across 9 bases. The J segment lost 6 bases and the V segment lost 10 bases, leaving 13 bases of the junction unmatched. CDR3 length: 15 amino acids. Per the germline V gene, CDR1 is WSHSY and CDR2 is SAAADI. The CDR3 sequence: CATQVGTGRPNEQFF. DNA of the CDR3: TGCGCCACCCAAGTTGGGACAGGGAGGCCCAATGAGCAGTTCTTC.

The genes are TRBV27 and TRBJ1-2, with 7 bases matching TRBD1. CDR1 MNHEY and CDR2 SMNVEV come from the germline V gene (reference sequence). V was pared by 3 bases and J by 8 bases, with 12 bases of the junction left unmatched. This CDR3 spans 15 amino acids. In DNA form, the CDR3 reads TGTGCCAGCAGTTTGGATCACAGGGGCTGGAAGGGCTACACCTTC. Translating gives CASSLDHRGWKGYTF.

This chain uses TRBV25-1 with TRBJ2-7; a weak D match, TRBD1 (7 bases). The CDR3 sequence is 17 residues long. V was trimmed by 1 base and J by 3 bases, leaving 19 bases between them. Germline V gene data show CDR1 as MGHDK and CDR2 as SYGVNS. For the CDR3, the DNA is TGTGCCAGCAGTGAATTACCACAGGGGCTGGGGGGCTACGAGCAGTACTTC. It is translated as CASSELPQGLGGYEQYF.

V and J are TRBV6-2 or TRBV6-3 and TRBJ2-2; D unclear. The V gene lost 2 bases and the J gene lost 0 bases, with 13 bases spanning the gap. Germline V gene data show CDR1 as MNHEY and CDR2 as SVGEGT. The CDR3 is 17 amino acids. This CDR3 is CASSYPRGTANTGELFF. CDR3 coding DNA: TGTGCCAGCAGTTACCCTCGAGGCACCGCGAACACCGGGGAGCTGTTTTTT.

The chain combines TRBV18 with TRBJ1-1; 7 positions agree with TRBD1. Trimming removed 6 bases from V and 0 bases from J; junction bases left unmatched: 7. The CDR3 has 15 residues. The germline gives CDR1 KGHSH, CDR2 LQKENI. CDR3 protein: CASSLGQLLNTEAFF. The CDR3 DNA sequence: TGTGCCAGCTCCCTGGGACAGTTACTGAACACTGAAGCTTTCTTT.

CDR3 bases: TGTGCCAGCAGCCCGTACTACGACCCGAGCGCGCGGGAGCAGTACTTC. The encoded protein is CASSPYYDPSAREQYF. The chain joins TRBV7-3 to TRBJ2-7; D ambiguous. Trimming pared 5 bases from V and 7 bases from J, leaving 24 bases between. CDR1 is SGHTA and CDR2 is FQGTGA in the germline V gene. The CDR3 has 16 residues.

The chain links TRBV13 to TRBJ2-7, with 8 positions matching TRBD1. This CDR3 spans 16 amino acids. V lost 2 bases and J lost 1; bases outside the gene matches: 7. Germline V lookup: CDR1 PRHDT, CDR2 FYEKMQ (reference sequence). The CDR3 bases are TGTGCCAGCAGCTTATCCGGACAGGGAGGATCCTACGAGCAGTACTTC. Amino acids: CASSLSGQGGSYEQYF.

The J gene is TRBJ1-5, the V gene TRBV23-1; the D is unclear. TRBV23-1 belongs to the ORF category, with a function that is uncertain. The CDR3 is 15 residues long. The V end was cut by 0 bases, the J end by 6 bases, with 12 bases between. The CDR3, as DNA: TGCGCCAGCAGTCAATCGGAGAGGGCCGGTCAGCCCCAGCATTTT. Translation: CASSQSERAGQPQHF.

This chain links TRBV5-5 with TRBJ1-2; D remains unclear. The CDR3 spans 14 residues. Trimming shortened V by 4 bases and J by 4 bases, and 14 bases separated the two germline ends. Per germline, CDR1 SGHKS and CDR2 YYEKEE (reference sequence). The CDR3 region has the DNA TGTGCCAGCAGCCCCTCGAGCGGTGGCTATGGCTACACCTTC. The encoded protein is CASSPSSGGYGYTF.

CDR3: CASSPSGRVAGTF. CDR3 DNA: TGTGCCAGCAGCCCAAGCGGCCGGGTGGCGGGTACCTTC. The chain links TRBV4-2 to TRBJ1-2; D is undetermined. The CDR3 contains 13 residues. V lost 4 bases and J lost 14, with 20 bases in between. Germline lookup yields CDR1 LGHNA and CDR2 YNFKEQ.

The chain links TRBV4-3 to TRBJ2-1; 13 bases agree with TRBD2. V lost 4 bases to trimming and J lost 8 bases; unmatched junction nucleotides: 8. The CDR3 length is 16 residues. Germline loops: CDR1 LGHNA, CDR2 YSLEER. CDR3 DNA sequence: TGCGCCAGCAGCCGAGGACTAGCGGGAGCCCTGCATGAGCAGTTCTTC. Translated: CASSRGLAGALHEQFF.

The chain carries TRBV24-1 and TRBJ2-2; 8 nucleotides align to TRBD2. CDR3 length: 15 amino acids. J gave up 0 bases and V 9 bases, and 5 bases lay outside the gene matches. CDR1 and CDR2 (germline): KGHDR, SFDVKD. Here the CDR3 DNA reads TGTGCCACCCGGGGGGGAGACGCGAACACCGGGGAGCTGTTTTTT. It codes for CATRGGDANTGELFF.

This sequence joins TRBV3-1 (or the pseudogene TRBV3-2) and TRBJ2-1; 10 bases are shared with TRBD2. Germline CDR1 LGHDT, CDR2 YNNKEL (reference sequence). CDR3 length: 14 amino acids. The V and J ends lost 8 bases and 5 bases, in that order; junction bases with no gene match: 6. This CDR3 reads CASLLAGKDNEQFF. CDR3 sequence (DNA): TGTGCCAGCCTACTAGCGGGGAAAGACAATGAGCAGTTCTTC.

The chain uses TRBV18 and TRBJ1-6; a possible D gene is TRBD1 (6 bases). The V end lost 5 bases, the J end lost 10 bases, and 18 bases lay between the germline ends. The CDR3 sequence is 15 residues long. Germline-derived CDR1 and CDR2 are KGHSH and LQKENI. CDR3 sequence reads: CASSAGGVNDSPLHF. The CDR3 nucleotides are TGTGCCAGCTCAGCGGGGGGCGTAAATGACTCACCCCTCCACTTT.

The rearrangement links TRBV24-1 to TRBJ2-5; 11 nucleotides agree with TRBD1. Germline V gives CDR1 KGHDR, CDR2 SFDVKD. This CDR3 contains 16 residues. Unmatched junction bases numbered 4, after V lost 3 bases and J lost 2 bases. The CDR3 protein is CATSDPGTGGQETQYF. In DNA, the CDR3 is TGTGCCACCAGTGATCCCGGGACAGGGGGTCAAGAGACCCAGTACTTC.